Following are 10 T cell receptor beta chains from one sample sequenced in a study of naive and memory T cell subsets. Broader study findings: Naive repertoires, especially CD8, held a few larger clonotypes, possibly memory cells re-expressing CD45RA.

Both TRBC1 and TRBC2 were covered by a beta constant-region primer of two equimolar oligonucleotides. Four rounds of PCR amplified the ligated cDNA using nested alpha and beta constant-region primers plus SP2. TCRdb recomputed calls from the UMI-ligation and nested PCR reads with MiXCR, one row per CDR3 protein. The sample gives 95,000 to 110,000 distinct CDR3 sequences, approximately 15% of which show up once; around 2.7% is in the top ten. These TCRs are of unknown antigen specificity. Sequences were obtained from naive CD8+ T cells from blood. The receptors were sampled from a human donor in good health.

The table lists this clonotype with many counts. The chain recombines TRBV5-6 with TRBJ1-2; 10 bases line up with TRBD1. V lost 3 bases and J lost 6; bases outside the gene matches: 8. The CDR3 consists of 15 residues. The germline V gene encodes CDR1 SGHDT and CDR2 YYEEEE. The CDR3 DNA sequence: TGTGCCAGCAGCTGGGGGACAGGGGTAATCGATGGCTACACCTTC. Protein sequence: CASSWGTGVIDGYTF.

This chain links TRBV11-2 with TRBJ1-4, with 9 bases identical to TRBD1. Looked up from germline, CDR1 is SGHAT and CDR2 is FQNNGV. V gave up 1 base and J gave up 14 bases; unmatched junction bases: 5. The CDR3 spans 13 residues. The CDR3 protein is CASSLVGDRDLFF. The CDR3 DNA reads TGTGCCAGCAGCTTAGTAGGGGACAGGGACCTGTTTTTT.

This clonotype turned up a few times. The chain combines TRBV25-1 with TRBJ1-5; 10 bases agree with TRBD1. CDR1 is MGHDK, CDR2 SYGVNS, per germline. This CDR3 spans 15 amino acids. V was pared by 5 bases and J by 3 bases, with 4 bases of the junction left unmatched. The CDR3 DNA follows: TGTGCCAGCAGTAAGACAGGGGGCAACAATCAGCCCCAGCATTTT. It is translated as CASSKTGGNNQPQHF.

This clonotype turned up a few times. The chain is built from TRBV7-9 and TRBJ2-7, with D possibly matching TRBD1 (7 bases). From germline, CDR1 is SEHNR and CDR2 FQNEAQ (reference sequence). This CDR3 region has 15 residues. V shed 1 base and J shed 6 bases, with 16 bases lying between them. The CDR3 nucleotides read TGTGCCAGCAGCTTAGGGAGCGGGCGGGACAGCGAGCAGTACTTC. Amino acids: CASSLGSGRDSEQYF.

There are a few counts of this clonotype. The CDR3: CASSGDRAWEQYF. In DNA, the CDR3 is TGTGCCAGCAGCGGGGACAGGGCGTGGGAGCAGTACTTC. This chain uses TRBV7-9 with TRBJ2-7; 9 nucleotides align to TRBD1. The CDR3 sequence is 13 residues long. V lost 5 bases, J lost 7 bases, and 6 bases stayed unmatched. The germline gives CDR1 SEHNR, CDR2 FQNEAQ (reference sequence).

This clonotype was seen a handful of times. V is TRBV7-9 and J is TRBJ2-1, with TRBD2 matching over 15 bases. J was trimmed by 7 bases and V by 4 bases; bases with no gene match: 11. The CDR3 loop spans 18 amino acids. Germline V gives CDR1 SEHNR, CDR2 FQNEAQ (reference sequence). The CDR3 protein is CASSSKPWTSGRANEQFF. CDR3 DNA: TGTGCCAGCAGCTCCAAGCCTTGGACTAGCGGGAGGGCTAATGAGCAGTTCTTC.

This clonotype was seen more than once but under ten times. V gene TRBV27 combines with J gene TRBJ2-3, with TRBD2 identical over 7 bases. CDR3 length equals 11 residues. The V segment lost 9 bases and the J segment 5 bases; nucleotides outside the gene matches: 2. Germline CDR1 reads MNHEY; CDR2 reads SMNVEV (reference sequence). The CDR3 bases are TGTGCCAGTGGGGGGGGAGATACGCAGTATTTT. Protein sequence: CASGGGDTQYF.

This chain links TRBV25-1 with TRBJ2-3; D is undetermined. The CDR3 runs to 10 residues. Trimming removed 4 bases from V and 7 bases from J, with 3 bases in between. The germline CDR1 and CDR2 sequences are MGHDK and SYGVNS. The CDR3 sequence: CASSGYTQYF. The CDR3 nucleotides are TGTGCCAGCAGTGGGTATACGCAGTATTTT.

This clonotype was seen only a few times. The V and J genes are TRBV4-2 and TRBJ2-7, with TRBD1 as a possible D gene (5 bases). CDR1 is LGHNA, CDR2 YNFKEQ, per germline. Trimming removed 0 bases at V and 7 bases at J, with 10 bases between. This CDR3 region has 13 residues. The DNA for the CDR3 is TGTGCCAGCAGCCAAGAAGGGGCAAAGGAGCAGTACTTC. This gives the protein CASSQEGAKEQYF.

Regarding this clonotype: One end of the junction varies from germline; a read error may be responsible. J is TRBJ1-1 and V is TRBV4-3; D is undetermined. Germline values: CDR1 LGHNA, CDR2 YSLEER. The CDR3 totals 15 residues. The CDR3 DNA reads TGCGCCAACAGCCCTCAAGTCGAGGGTTTAACTGAAGCTTTCTTT. Encoded protein: CANSPQVEGLTEAFF.